Listed here are 30 T cell receptor beta chains from one sample, sequenced in a study of blood T cell repertoires in COVID-19. Measured with immunoSEQ multiplex PCR; TCRdb has only the in-frame clones, and not every one. The data contain about 150,000 clones, roughly 76% of them seen just once; the ten biggest clones take up 7% to 10%. Sequencing was carried out using peripheral blood. These receptors all come from a human donor with acute or convalescent COVID-19. The donor label of this sample is uncertain.

This clone was picked up a small number of times. The chain carries TRBV9 and TRBJ1-6, with D maybe TRBD1 (5 bases). The V gene lost 3 bases and the J gene lost 8 bases, with 15 bases spanning the gap. Germline assignment: CDR1 SGDLS and CDR2 YYNGEE. The CDR3 has 15 amino acids. CDR3 region: CASSALGGGDSPLHF. The CDR3 DNA follows: TGTGCCAGCAGCGCGCTTGGGGGAGGAGATTCACCCCTCCACTTT. The variable domain in full, completed from reference TRBV9 and TRBJ1-6, reads DSGVTQTPKHLITATGQRVTLRCSPRSGDLSVYWYQQSLDQGLQFLIQYYNGEERAKGNILERFSAQQFPDLHSELNLSSLELGDSALYFCASSALGGGDSPLHFGNGTRLTVT.

Here the CDR3 reads CASSLIGRGQGYGYTF. The CDR3 DNA sequence: TGTGCCAGCAGCCTCATAGGACGAGGGCAAGGGTATGGCTACACCTTC. The chain links TRBV3-1 (or the pseudogene TRBV3-2) to TRBJ1-2, with D hard to call. V dropped 4 bases and J dropped 5 bases, with 20 bases sitting between them. The CDR3 runs 16 residues. The germline V gene encodes CDR1 LGHDT and CDR2 YNNKEL (reference sequence).

Concerning this clone: Other DNA sequences from this sample encode an identical CDR3 as well. CDR3 loop: CASRRGTEAFF. CDR3 DNA sequence: TGTGCCAGCAGGCGCGGAACTGAAGCTTTCTTT. The chain uses TRBV6-5 and TRBJ1-1; D call uncertain. The CDR3 has 11 residues. V lost 6 bases and J 5 bases, leaving 7 bases between the germline ends. Germline V CDR1 and CDR2: MNHEY, SVGAGI.

This rearrangement joins TRBV5-6 to TRBJ2-3; 8 nucleotides agree with TRBD2. The CDR3 loop spans 15 amino acids. Germline lookup yields CDR1 SGHDT and CDR2 YYEEEE. V gave up 4 bases and J gave up 2 bases; unmatched junction bases: 6. DNA of the CDR3: TGTGCCAGCAGCCCTCTAGCGGGTTTCACAGATACGCAGTATTTT. It yields the protein CASSPLAGFTDTQYF.

V and J are TRBV6-5 and TRBJ1-2; 10 bases fit TRBD1. CDR1 MNHEY and CDR2 SVGAGI come from the germline V gene. The CDR3 runs to 14 residues. V gave up 6 bases and J gave up 2 bases; unmatched junction bases: 3. CDR3 nucleotides: TGTGCCAGCAGAAGGGACAGGGGAAACTATGGCTACACCTTC. Its translation is CASRRDRGNYGYTF.

This clone was detected a few times. The CDR3 nucleotides are TGTGCCTGGAGTGTAAGGGGGCAAAAACTGTTTTTT. Amino acid sequence: CAWSVRGQKLFF. The chain recombines TRBV30 with TRBJ1-4; 7 bases match TRBD1. Germline CDR1 GTSNPN, CDR2 SVGIG (reference sequence). V shed 0 bases, J shed 9 bases, and the junction held 1 base outside the gene matches. CDR3 size: 12 residues.

The rearrangement links TRBV29-1 to TRBJ2-5; D unclear. Trimming removed 4 bases from V and 3 bases from J, with 9 bases in between. The CDR3 sequence is 12 residues long. CDR1 is SQVTM and CDR2 is ANQGSEA in the germline V gene. CDR3 region: CSVVGREETQYF. The CDR3 DNA is TGCAGCGTTGTTGGTAGAGAAGAGACCCAGTACTTC.

J is TRBJ2-1 and V is TRBV7-2, with a possible D match to TRBD2 (7 bases). Germline loops: CDR1 SGHTA, CDR2 FQGNSA. V was trimmed by 2 bases and J by 4 bases, leaving 15 bases between them. The CDR3 is made up of 16 amino acids. CDR3 protein: CASSLSMRGGYNEQFF. As DNA, the CDR3 is TGTGCCAGCAGCTTATCTATGAGGGGGGGTTACAATGAGCAGTTCTTC.

J is TRBJ1-2 and V is TRBV6-5; D possibly corresponds to TRBD1 (5 bases). The CDR3 length is 15 residues. V lost 6 bases and J 0 bases, leaving 14 bases between the germline ends. CDR1 is MNHEY, CDR2 SVGAGI, per germline. In DNA form, the CDR3 reads TGTGCCAGCAGGTTGGACACGCTAACTAACTATGGCTACACCTTC. Translated: CASRLDTLTNYGYTF.

The V gene is TRBV6-1, the J gene TRBJ1-3; possibly TRBD1 for D (5 bases). This CDR3 has 15 amino acids. In germline, CDR1 is MNHNS, CDR2 SASEGT. Trimming pared 2 bases from V and 0 bases from J, leaving 8 bases between. The CDR3 protein is CASSETGDSGNTIYF. Here the CDR3 DNA reads TGTGCCAGCAGTGAAACAGGCGACTCTGGAAACACCATATATTTT.

The rearrangement joins TRBV12-3 or TRBV12-4 to TRBJ1-2; the match to TRBD1 covers 8 bases. J was trimmed by 7 bases and V by 7 bases; bases with no gene match: 5. The CDR3 consists of 12 residues. CDR3 coding DNA: TGTGCCAGCAACTCAGGGGGCGGTGGCTACACCTTC. Translating gives CASNSGGGGYTF.

In regard to this clone: Its ends do not fully match the called genes, so a read error is possible. The CDR3 reads CASTPLGASTDTQYF. CDR3 DNA: TGCGCTAGCACCCCCTTGGGGGCTAGCACAGATACGCAGTATTTT. The chain employs TRBV5-1 and TRBJ2-3, with D perhaps TRBD1 (6 bases). Looked up from germline, CDR1 is SGHRS and CDR2 is YFSETQ. This CDR3 comprises 15 residues.

As regards this clone: The junction and the germline gene differ at one end; a read error may be behind it. V is TRBV29-1 and J is TRBJ1-2; 7 bases are a match to TRBD1. The CDR3 length is 14 residues. CDR1 is SQVTM, CDR2 ANQGSEA, per germline. The CDR3 loop reads CSVEVPETGPNPAF. Here the CDR3 DNA reads TGCAGCGTTGAAGTACCGGAGACAGGGCCTAACCCGGCCTTC.

The chain combines TRBV4-1 with TRBJ1-1; D gene uncertain. The germline V gene encodes CDR1 MGHRA and CDR2 YSYEKL. The CDR3 contains 14 residues. The ends were cut back, 0 bases at V and 1 base at J, with 6 bases in the middle. In DNA form, the CDR3 reads TGCGCCAGCAGCCAAGACGAGGGGAACACTGAAGCTTTCTTT. It codes for CASSQDEGNTEAFF.

This clone was seen more than once but under ten times. The gene calls are TRBV10-1 and TRBJ2-3, with TRBD1 identical over 9 bases. CDR1 and CDR2 (germline): WNHNN, SYGVQD (reference sequence). The ends lost 6 bases at V and 5 bases at J; junction bases unmatched: 0. The CDR3 has 12 residues. The CDR3 loop is CASRGQGDTQYF. The CDR3 region has the DNA TGCGCCAGCAGGGGACAGGGAGATACGCAGTATTTT.

J is TRBJ1-5 and V is TRBV2, with TRBD1 identical over 7 bases. This CDR3 is 14 amino acids long. With 4 bases clipped from V and 2 bases from J, the junction kept 2 bases outside the gene matches. CDR1 and CDR2 from the germline V gene are SNHLY and FYNNEI. The CDR3 is CASSGTGGNQPQHF. The CDR3 coding sequence is TGTGCCAGCAGTGGTACAGGGGGCAATCAGCCCCAGCATTTT. The whole variable domain, remainder taken from reference TRBV2 and TRBJ1-5, is EPEVTQTPSHQVTQMGQEVILRCVPISNHLYFYWYRQILGQKVEFLVSFYNNEISEKSEIFDDQFSVERPDGSNFTLKIRSTKLEDSAMYFCASSGTGGNQPQHFGDGTRLSIL.

V is TRBV6-5 and J is TRBJ1-1, with D unclear. Deletions cut 6 bases from V and 1 base from J, with 9 bases between. Germline CDR1 and CDR2: MNHEY and SVGAGI. The CDR3 runs 13 residues. The CDR3 DNA reads TGTGCCAGCAGCAACCAGGAGAACACTGAAGCTTTCTTT. Amino acids: CASSNQENTEAFF.

The V gene is TRBV10-3, the J gene TRBJ1-1, with a weak D call TRBD1 (6 bases). V gave up 6 bases and J gave up 1 base, with 9 bases separating them. This CDR3 is 13 amino acids long. CDR1 is ENHRY, CDR2 SYGVKD, per germline. The CDR3: CAIRPDRNTEAFF. In nucleotides, the CDR3 is TGTGCCATCAGGCCGGACAGGAACACTGAAGCTTTCTTT.

J is TRBJ2-7 and V is TRBV3-1 (or the pseudogene TRBV3-2), with a weak D call TRBD1 (5 bases). Deletions cut 4 bases from V and 7 bases from J, with 8 bases between. Looked up from germline, CDR1 is LGHDT and CDR2 is YNNKEL (reference sequence). The CDR3 runs to 11 residues. The DNA for the CDR3 is TGTGCCAGCAGCCTACGACAGGAGCAGTACTTC. This codes for CASSLRQEQYF.

The chain recombines TRBV7-9 with TRBJ1-1; D gene unclear. Germline-derived CDR1 and CDR2 are SEHNR and FQNEAQ (reference sequence). CDR3 size: 14 residues. Trimming pared 5 bases from V and 2 bases from J, leaving 12 bases between. This chain's CDR3 is CASSRREGNTEAFF. In DNA form, the CDR3 reads TGTGCCAGCAGCCGGCGTGAGGGCAACACTGAAGCTTTCTTT.

The chain joins TRBV3-1 (or the pseudogene TRBV3-2) to TRBJ1-1; tentative D call: TRBD1 (5 bases). Per the germline V gene, CDR1 is LGHDT and CDR2 is YNNKEL (reference sequence). This CDR3 is built from 14 residues. Trimming left V 5 bases short and J 4 bases short, with 14 bases between. CDR3 amino acids: CASSNTGGTTEAFF. The CDR3 DNA reads TGTGCCAGCAGCAACACCGGGGGAACCACTGAAGCTTTCTTT.

V and J are TRBV6-2 or TRBV6-3 and TRBJ2-3; D possibly corresponds to TRBD1 (5 bases). This CDR3 is 14 amino acids long. Trimming cost V 4 bases and J 4 bases, with 12 bases left between them. Germline V lookup: CDR1 MNHEY, CDR2 SVGEGT. The CDR3 DNA reads TGTGCCAGCAGTTCCTCGACAGAATCAGATACGCAGTATTTT. This gives the protein CASSSSTESDTQYF.

The chain uses TRBV29-1 and TRBJ1-1; 9 bases align to TRBD1. Germline loops: CDR1 SQVTM, CDR2 ANQGSEA. This CDR3 comprises 13 residues. V was clipped by 2 bases and J by 6 bases; unmatched bases: 4. The CDR3 DNA reads TGCAGCGTTGAAAAGACAGGGGGGGCTGAAGCTTTCTTT. Residues: CSVEKTGGAEAFF.

The chain combines TRBV19 with TRBJ2-1; 7 bases map to TRBD1. Germline assignment: CDR1 LNHDA and CDR2 SQIVND (reference sequence). V was pared by 5 bases and J by 2 bases, with 9 bases of the junction left unmatched. CDR3 length equals 16 residues. CDR3 nucleotides: TGTGCCAGTAGTCCCATACAGGGGATTACCTACAATGAGCAGTTCTTC. Its protein product is CASSPIQGITYNEQFF.

The chain links TRBV7-2 to TRBJ1-5, with D perhaps TRBD1 (6 bases). Trimming pared 1 base from V and 6 bases from J, leaving 13 bases between. Germline loops: CDR1 SGHTA, CDR2 FQGNSA. CDR3 length equals 15 residues. The CDR3 spells CASSLGPAGVQPQHF. DNA for the CDR3: TGTGCCAGCAGCTTAGGTCCCGCAGGGGTTCAGCCCCAGCATTTT.

This clone was seen just once. Other DNA sequences within the sample encode an identical CDR3. This sequence joins TRBV5-1 and TRBJ1-5; D is ambiguous. Germline CDR1 is SGHRS and CDR2 is YFSETQ. V dropped 0 bases and J dropped 2 bases, with 9 bases sitting between them. CDR3 length: 15 amino acids. The CDR3 DNA sequence: TGCGCCAGCAGCTTGGAGGGAGGTGGCAATCAGCCCCAGCATTTT. It specifies CASSLEGGGNQPQHF.

V and J are TRBV7-6 and TRBJ2-5; 7 bases line up with TRBD1. CDR3 size: 15 residues. The germline V gene has CDR1 SGHVS and CDR2 FNYEAQ. V was pared by 2 bases and J by 2 bases, with 5 bases of the junction left unmatched. The CDR3 DNA follows: TGTGCCAGCAGCTTACTCGACAGGGAACAAGAGACCCAGTACTTC. Encoded protein: CASSLLDREQETQYF.

This chain links TRBV27 with TRBJ2-1, with TRBD2 matching over 9 bases. After removal of 3 bases from V and 2 bases from J, the junction contained 8 bases not matched to a gene. The CDR3 is 17 residues long. The germline V gene has CDR1 MNHEY and CDR2 SMNVEV (reference sequence). The CDR3 protein is CASSLRPQRGAYNEQFF. The CDR3 region has the DNA TGTGCCAGCAGTTTGAGGCCCCAGCGGGGGGCCTACAATGAGCAGTTCTTC.

The CDR3 DNA reads as TGTGCCTGGAGAGTAGAGAACACTGAAGCTTTCTTT. It translates to CAWRVENTEAFF. The chain carries TRBV30 and TRBJ1-1; D remains ambiguous. This CDR3 comprises 12 residues. V was shortened by 3 bases and J by 1 base, with 6 bases between the two germline ends. From germline, CDR1 is GTSNPN and CDR2 SVGIG (reference sequence). Supplemented by reference TRBV30 and TRBJ1-1, the full variable domain reads SQTIHQWPATLVQPVGSPLSLECTVEGTSNPNLYWYRQAAGRGLQLLFYSVGIGQISSEVPQNLSASRPQDRQFILSSKKLLLSDSGFYLCAWRVENTEAFFGQGTRLTVV.

The chain carries TRBV5-1 and TRBJ1-1, with TRBD1 identical over 8 bases. The CDR3 is made up of 15 amino acids. The germline V gene has CDR1 SGHRS and CDR2 YFSETQ. Unmatched junction bases numbered 5, after V lost 3 bases and J lost 1 base. CDR3 sequence reads: CASSSRTGPNTEAFF. As DNA, the CDR3 is TGCGCCAGCAGCTCCCGGACAGGGCCGAACACTGAAGCTTTCTTT.